This T cell receptor (beta chain) was obtained from a study of shared clonotypes between healthy human individuals. Regarding the study as a whole: It was only blood that was sampled, and tissue repertoires likely differ. Donor scarcity curtailed the genetic and exposure-history diversity represented herein. Sequencing depth was predicted to influence how clonotypes are shared among donors.

Remarks on this clone: Its antigen remains unknown. An end of the junction differs from the germline gene, which may be a read error.

The protocol was immunoSEQ multiplex PCR, while the TCRdb copy is restricted to in-frame clones and leaves out a portion. The sample records about 510,000 clones, more than 65% being singletons. All participating donors were Caucasian adults from Nashville, Tennessee. The CDR3 length is 15 residues. The germline CDR1 and CDR2 sequences are SGHDT and YYEEEE. V is TRBV5-6 and J is TRBJ1-1; no definite D call. The receptor's source is a woman aged 40 to 50 in good health. Some clones in this sample may be carry-over from other donors' samples. The sequenced sample consisted of PBMCs. CDR3 loop: CAGSLSVSLNTEAFF. CDR3 in DNA: TGTGCCGGCAGCTTGTCGGTCAGCTTGAACACTGAAGCTTTCTTT. Looking up the rest from reference TRBV5-6 and TRBJ1-1 gives the full variable domain: DAGVTQSPTHLIKTRGQQVTLRCSPKSGHDTVSWYQQALGQGPQFIFQYYEEEERQRGNFPDRFSGHQFPNYSSELNVNALLLGDSALYLCAGSLSVSLNTEAFFGQGTRLTVV.